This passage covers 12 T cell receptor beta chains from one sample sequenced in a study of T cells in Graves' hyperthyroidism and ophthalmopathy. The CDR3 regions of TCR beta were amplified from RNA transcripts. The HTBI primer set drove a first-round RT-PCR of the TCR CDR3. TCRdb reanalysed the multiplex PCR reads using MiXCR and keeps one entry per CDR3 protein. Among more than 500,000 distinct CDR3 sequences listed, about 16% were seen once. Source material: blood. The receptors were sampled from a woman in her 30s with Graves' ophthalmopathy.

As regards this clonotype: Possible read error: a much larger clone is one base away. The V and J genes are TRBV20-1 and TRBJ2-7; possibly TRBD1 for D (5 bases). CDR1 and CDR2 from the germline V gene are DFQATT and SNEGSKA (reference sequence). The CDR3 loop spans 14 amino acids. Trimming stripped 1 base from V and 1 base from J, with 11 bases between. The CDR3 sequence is CSARVLDKSYEQYF. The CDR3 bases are TGCAGTGCTAGAGTCTTGGACAAGTCCTACGAGCAGTACTTC.

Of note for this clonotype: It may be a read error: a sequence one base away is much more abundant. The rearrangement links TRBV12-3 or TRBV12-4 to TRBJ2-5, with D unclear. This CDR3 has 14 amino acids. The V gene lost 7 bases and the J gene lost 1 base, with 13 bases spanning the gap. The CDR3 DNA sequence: TGTGCCAGCACCTCCAGTCGGCTCCAAGAGACCCAGTACTTC. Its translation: CASTSSRLQETQYF.

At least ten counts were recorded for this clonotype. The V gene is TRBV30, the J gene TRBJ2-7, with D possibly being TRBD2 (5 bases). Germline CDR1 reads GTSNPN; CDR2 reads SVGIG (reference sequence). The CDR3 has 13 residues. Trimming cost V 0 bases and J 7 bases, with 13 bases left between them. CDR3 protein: CAWSVRGVTEQYF. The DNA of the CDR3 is TGTGCCTGGAGTGTACGGGGAGTAACTGAGCAGTACTTC.

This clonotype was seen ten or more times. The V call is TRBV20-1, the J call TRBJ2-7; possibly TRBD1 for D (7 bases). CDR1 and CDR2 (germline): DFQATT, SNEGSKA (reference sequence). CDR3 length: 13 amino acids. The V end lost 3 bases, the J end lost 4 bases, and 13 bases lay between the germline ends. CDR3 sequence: CSASLEGAYEQYF. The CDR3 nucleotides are TGCAGTGCTAGTTTGGAGGGGGCGTACGAGCAGTACTTC.

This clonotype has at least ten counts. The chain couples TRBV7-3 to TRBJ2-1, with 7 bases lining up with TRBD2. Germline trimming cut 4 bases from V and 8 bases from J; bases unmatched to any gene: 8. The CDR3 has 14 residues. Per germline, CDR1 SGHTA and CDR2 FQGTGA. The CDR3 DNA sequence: TGTGCCAGCAGCTCAGCGGGAACCGGCGATGAGCAGTTCTTC. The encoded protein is CASSSAGTGDEQFF.

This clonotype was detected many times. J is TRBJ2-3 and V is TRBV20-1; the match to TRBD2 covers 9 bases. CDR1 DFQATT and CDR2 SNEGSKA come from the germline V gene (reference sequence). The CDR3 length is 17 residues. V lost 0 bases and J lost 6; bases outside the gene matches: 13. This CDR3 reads CSARDGGTSWEMDTQYF. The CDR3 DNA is TGCAGTGCTAGAGATGGCGGGACTAGCTGGGAGATGGATACGCAGTATTTT.

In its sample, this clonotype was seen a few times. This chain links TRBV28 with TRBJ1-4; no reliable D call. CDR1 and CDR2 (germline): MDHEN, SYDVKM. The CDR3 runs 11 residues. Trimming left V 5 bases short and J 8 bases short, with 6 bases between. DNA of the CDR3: TGTGCCAGCAGTGCGGAGGAAAAACTGTTTTTT. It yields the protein CASSAEEKLFF.

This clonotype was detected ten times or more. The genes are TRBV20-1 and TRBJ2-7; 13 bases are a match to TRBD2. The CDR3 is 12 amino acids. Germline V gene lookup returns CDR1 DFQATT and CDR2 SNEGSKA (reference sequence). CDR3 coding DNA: TGCGGCGGACTAGCGGGAGCGGACGAGCAGTACTTC. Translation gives CGGLAGADEQYF.

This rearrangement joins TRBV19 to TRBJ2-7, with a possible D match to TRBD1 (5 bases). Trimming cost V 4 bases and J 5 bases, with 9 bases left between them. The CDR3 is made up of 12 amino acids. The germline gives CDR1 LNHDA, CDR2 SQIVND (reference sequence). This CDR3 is CASSTGSHEQYF. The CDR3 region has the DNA TGTGCCAGTAGTACAGGGTCTCACGAGCAGTACTTC. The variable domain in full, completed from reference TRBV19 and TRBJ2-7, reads DGGITQSPKYLFRKEGQNVTLSCEQNLNHDAMYWYRQDPGQGLRLIYYSQIVNDFQKGDIAEGYSVSREKKESFPLTVTSAQKNPTAFYLCASSTGSHEQYFGPGTRLTVT.

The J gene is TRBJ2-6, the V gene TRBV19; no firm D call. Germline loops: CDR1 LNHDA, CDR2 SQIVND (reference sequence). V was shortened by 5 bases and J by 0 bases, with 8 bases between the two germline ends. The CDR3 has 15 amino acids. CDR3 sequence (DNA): TGTGCCAGTAGTGTCACGATCTCTGGGGCCAACGTCCTGACTTTC. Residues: CASSVTISGANVLTF. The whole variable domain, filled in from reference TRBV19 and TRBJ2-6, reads DGGITQSPKYLFRKEGQNVTLSCEQNLNHDAMYWYRQDPGQGLRLIYYSQIVNDFQKGDIAEGYSVSREKKESFPLTVTSAQKNPTAFYLCASSVTISGANVLTFGAGSRLTVL.

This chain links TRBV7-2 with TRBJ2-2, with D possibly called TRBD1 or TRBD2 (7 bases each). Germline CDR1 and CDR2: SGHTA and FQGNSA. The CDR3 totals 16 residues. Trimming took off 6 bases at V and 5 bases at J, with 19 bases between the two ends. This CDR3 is CASSQGGTPLTGELFF. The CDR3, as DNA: TGTGCCAGCAGTCAGGGGGGGACTCCCCTAACCGGGGAGCTGTTTTTT.

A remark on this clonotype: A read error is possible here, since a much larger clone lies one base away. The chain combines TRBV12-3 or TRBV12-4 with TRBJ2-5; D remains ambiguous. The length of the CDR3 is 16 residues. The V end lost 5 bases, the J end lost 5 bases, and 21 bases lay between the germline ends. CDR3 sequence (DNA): TGTGCCAGCAGTAACCTGACTGCCAACCCGTTGGAGACCCAGTACTTC. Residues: CASSNLTANPLETQYF.